Listed below are T cell receptor beta chains from one sample, sequenced in a study of blood T cell repertoires in COVID-19. The data were produced by immunoSEQ multiplex PCR, yet TCRdb's version contains in-frame clones alone and is incomplete. The profile shows under 150,000 clones, around 85% of them singletons. Sequencing was done on a sample of peripheral blood. The receptor source for this set is a woman aged 80 or older with acute or convalescent COVID-19. Each CDR3 is given without its conserved first and last residue. Fields, in order: CDR3 protein, V gene, J gene.

ASSLGLNTEAF,TRBV5-6,TRBJ1-1
ASSESGGPYEQY,TRBV10-1,TRBJ2-7
ASSPGQESTGELF,TRBV5-1,TRBJ2-2
ASSPVGGGSYEQY,TRBV7-2,TRBJ2-7
ASGSGTQETQY,TRBV19,TRBJ2-5
ASSPRGTGSSGNTIY,TRBV7-2,TRBJ1-3
ASSPTGRYGYT,TRBV18,TRBJ1-2
ASSPGQGSQKLF,TRBV27,TRBJ1-4
ASTQENQETQY,TRBV5-1,TRBJ2-5
ASSQDRGTNEKLF,TRBV23-1,TRBJ1-4
ASSYSIARGISNQPQH,TRBV6-2/TRBV6-3,TRBJ1-5
ASNNRGQIEQY,TRBV7-7,TRBJ2-7
AWSVPGGLSHEQY,TRBV30,TRBJ2-7
ASSLVLTDTQY,TRBV12-3/TRBV12-4,TRBJ2-3
ASRPGQNNSPLH,TRBV27,TRBJ1-6
ASALATGDYGYT,TRBV18,TRBJ1-2
ASSLGTGDTQY,TRBV12-3/TRBV12-4,TRBJ2-7